These 32 T cell receptor beta chains came from one sample sequenced in a study of Graves' ophthalmopathy and Graves' hyperthyroidism. Amplification targeted the TCR beta CDR3 regions, with RNA transcripts as the source material. HTBI primers primed a first-round RT-PCR, and a second-round multiplex PCR followed. TCRdb re-derived calls from the multiplex PCR reads in MiXCR, one entry per CDR3 protein. There are about 230,000 distinct CDR3 sequences in the sample; around 45% occur only once, and roughly 50% lies in the top ten. Sequencing was performed on peripheral blood. Source of these receptors: an adult man with Graves' ophthalmopathy.

The rearrangement joins TRBV2 to TRBJ2-2; 14 nucleotides line up with TRBD2. The germline V gene has CDR1 SNHLY and CDR2 FYNNEI. This CDR3 spans 17 amino acids. Unmatched junction bases numbered 5, after V lost 1 base and J lost 7 bases. The CDR3 coding sequence is TGTGCCAGCAGTGAAGAGACTAGCGGGAGGGTTAACGGGGAGCTGTTTTTT. It specifies CASSEETSGRVNGELFF.

The chain joins TRBV29-1 to TRBJ2-7; D possibly corresponds to TRBD2 (6 bases). Germline V CDR1 and CDR2: SQVTM, ANQGSEA. Trimming left V 3 bases short and J 7 bases short, with 10 bases between. The CDR3 sequence is 11 residues long. CDR3: CSVDMAGEQYF. The CDR3 DNA is TGCAGCGTTGACATGGCGGGAGAGCAGTACTTC.

The V and J genes are TRBV9 and TRBJ2-2, with TRBD2 matching over 8 bases. This CDR3 spans 16 amino acids. The V gene end was trimmed by 3 bases and the J gene end by 4 bases; junction bases not matched to a gene: 8. Germline V CDR1 and CDR2: SGDLS, YYNGEE. The CDR3 region is CASSATGTRITGELFF. The CDR3 DNA follows: TGTGCCAGCAGCGCGACCGGGACTAGAATCACCGGGGAGCTGTTTTTT.

The V call is TRBV10-2, the J call TRBJ1-2; D call uncertain. CDR3 size: 14 residues. Looked up from germline, CDR1 is WSHSY and CDR2 is SAAADI. The V and J ends lost 6 bases and 2 bases respectively, with 13 bases between them. DNA for the CDR3: TGCGCCAGCAGCCGGGCAGAAGACAACTATGGCTACACCTTC. This gives the protein CASSRAEDNYGYTF.

The chain joins TRBV25-1 to TRBJ1-6; no definite D call. CDR1 and CDR2 (germline): MGHDK, SYGVNS. There are 15 residues in the CDR3. V dropped 7 bases and J dropped 6 bases, with 16 bases sitting between them. The CDR3 bases are TGTGCCAGCACCCACCCCACAGCCGGTAATTCACCCCTCCACTTT. Amino acid sequence: CASTHPTAGNSPLHF.

Remarks on this clonotype: At one of its ends the junction is not consistent with the germline gene, which may arise from a read error. V is TRBV10-3 and J is TRBJ2-7, with 15 bases lining up with TRBD2. Germline CDR1 is ENHRY and CDR2 is SYGVKD. This CDR3 comprises 17 residues. The CDR3 region has the DNA TGTGCCATCAGGGGACTAGCGGGAGGCTACCCCCCCTACGAGCGGTACTTC. Translation gives CAIRGLAGGYPPYERYF.

This sequence joins TRBV15 and TRBJ1-1; D call uncertain. This CDR3 is 14 amino acids long. Germline CDR1 reads LNHNV; CDR2 reads YYDKDF (reference sequence). Trimming removed 5 bases from V and 0 bases from J, with 10 bases in between. The DNA of the CDR3 is TGTGCCACCAGCGCCGCGGGGATGAACACTGAAGCTTTCTTT. This sequence encodes CATSAAGMNTEAFF.

The table lists this clonotype with a count of one. V and J are TRBV12-3 or TRBV12-4 and TRBJ2-7, with 9 bases matching TRBD1. The CDR3 extends over 14 amino acids. With 5 bases clipped from V and 2 bases from J, the junction kept 4 bases outside the gene matches. CDR3 nucleotide sequence: TGTGCCAGCAGTCCGACAGGGGGAGCCTACGAGCAGTACTTC. Translating it yields CASSPTGGAYEQYF.

The CDR3 is CASSRQLNTEAFF. For the CDR3, the DNA is TGTGCCAGCAGCAGACAGTTGAACACTGAAGCTTTCTTT. V gene TRBV6-5 combines with J gene TRBJ1-1; a weak D match, TRBD1 (5 bases). The CDR3 is 13 amino acids. Looked up from germline, CDR1 is MNHEY and CDR2 is SVGAGI. Between the trimmed V and J ends, which lost 6 bases and 0 bases, there was a span of 8 bases.

This rearrangement joins TRBV29-1 to TRBJ2-1; 11 nucleotides agree with TRBD1. Trimming took 4 bases from V and 6 from J; bases not matched to a gene: 11. CDR3 length: 16 residues. Germline lookup yields CDR1 SQVTM and CDR2 ANQGSEA. The CDR3 protein is CSVGDRGTDRGNEQFF. CDR3 DNA sequence: TGCAGCGTTGGGGACAGGGGGACCGATCGAGGCAATGAGCAGTTCTTC.

This clonotype has only a few counts. This sequence joins TRBV29-1 and TRBJ2-7; D might be TRBD2 (5 bases). The CDR3 totals 12 residues. Germline V CDR1 and CDR2: SQVTM, ANQGSEA. Between the trimmed V and J ends, which lost 6 bases and 2 bases, there was a span of 11 bases. The CDR3 protein is CSVEGRAYEQYF. For the CDR3, the DNA is TGCAGCGTCGAGGGTAGGGCCTACGAGCAGTACTTC.

The V gene is TRBV2, the J gene TRBJ1-2; the match to TRBD1 covers 11 bases. The J segment lost 8 bases and the V segment lost 4 bases, leaving 0 bases of the junction unmatched. The CDR3 has 12 amino acids. Germline V gene data show CDR1 as SNHLY and CDR2 as FYNNEI. CDR3 in amino acids: CASSGTGGGYTF. DNA for the CDR3: TGTGCCAGCAGTGGGACAGGGGGCGGCTACACCTTC.

The gene calls are TRBV2 and TRBJ1-3; D might be TRBD1 (6 bases). Germline CDR1 reads SNHLY; CDR2 reads FYNNEI. V lost 6 bases, J lost 7 bases, and 13 bases lay in between. The CDR3 has 13 residues. The CDR3 DNA follows: TGTGCCAGCAGAAGAGACAGGTCTAACACCATATATTTT. Encoded protein: CASRRDRSNTIYF.

The chain combines TRBV9 with TRBJ2-7; D is ambiguous. The J call may be incorrect, as the DNA end agrees better with TRBJ2-1. This CDR3 contains 13 residues. Per the germline V gene, CDR1 is SGDLS and CDR2 is YYNGEE. CDR3 loop: CASSLRSVNEQFF. CDR3 DNA sequence: TGTGCCAGCAGCCTCAGGAGCGTGAATGAGCAGTTCTTC.

This chain uses TRBV9 with TRBJ2-3; D unclear. Germline V gives CDR1 SGDLS, CDR2 YYNGEE. Trimming left V 4 bases short and J 0 bases short, with 12 bases between. The CDR3 has 15 residues. CDR3 amino acids: CASSFGWTSTDTQYF. The CDR3 nucleotides read TGTGCCAGCAGCTTCGGTTGGACCAGCACAGATACGCAGTATTTT.

This chain uses TRBV20-1 with TRBJ2-5; TRBD1 or TRBD2 may be the D gene (5 bases each). Deletions cut 6 bases from V and 1 base from J, with 15 bases between. The germline V gene encodes CDR1 DFQATT and CDR2 SNEGSKA (reference sequence). The CDR3 is 14 amino acids. CDR3 sequence reads: CSALRDRFQETQYF. The CDR3 DNA sequence: TGCAGTGCCCTCCGGGACCGGTTCCAAGAGACCCAGTACTTC.

The V and J genes are TRBV6-5 and TRBJ1-1, with no clear D. V lost 2 bases and J lost 5, with 9 bases in between. The CDR3 consists of 13 residues. Per the germline V gene, CDR1 is MNHEY and CDR2 is SVGAGI. The CDR3, as DNA: TGTGCCAGCAGTTACGAGGGAGGAACTGAAGCTTTCTTT. It yields the protein CASSYEGGTEAFF.

This clonotype was seen more than once but under ten times. The chain joins TRBV9 to TRBJ1-1; D remains unclear. CDR3 size: 14 residues. Trimming pared 0 bases from V and 7 bases from J, leaving 13 bases between. CDR1 SGDLS and CDR2 YYNGEE come from the germline V gene. The CDR3 DNA reads TGTGCCAGCAGCGTAGATCCTCTTGGAGGTGAAGCTTTCTTT. Translated: CASSVDPLGGEAFF.

This clonotype appeared a few times. The rearrangement joins TRBV29-1 to TRBJ2-5, with 9 bases aligning to TRBD1. CDR1 and CDR2 (germline): SQVTM, ANQGSEA. The V segment lost 4 bases and the J segment 0 bases; nucleotides outside the gene matches: 6. The CDR3 totals 15 residues. CDR3 protein: CSVVVGQGYQETQYF. In nucleotides, the CDR3 is TGCAGCGTTGTAGTGGGACAGGGCTACCAAGAGACCCAGTACTTC.

The V and J genes are TRBV29-1 and TRBJ1-5; the D is unclear. The CDR3 is 13 residues long. Trimming left V 6 bases short and J 7 bases short, with 16 bases between. Germline V gene sequence: CDR1 SQVTM, CDR2 ANQGSEA. The CDR3 DNA reads TGCAGCGTAGGTCTACAGCGGGGACAGCCCCAGCATTTT. It yields the protein CSVGLQRGQPQHF.

This clonotype was detected only a few times. The V gene is TRBV15, the J gene TRBJ1-4, with TRBD1 as a possible D gene (6 bases). In germline, CDR1 is LNHNV, CDR2 YYDKDF (reference sequence). The length of the CDR3 is 16 residues. The germline V and J ends were trimmed by 1 base and 6 bases, with 15 bases remaining between them. The CDR3: CATSRGSTGLDEKLFF. CDR3 coding DNA: TGTGCCACCAGCAGAGGGTCTACAGGGTTGGATGAAAAACTGTTTTTT. Variable domain in full (rest from reference TRBV15 and TRBJ1-4): DAMVIQNPRYQVTQFGKPVTLSCSQTLNHNVMYWYQQKSSQAPKLLFHYYDKDFNNEADTPDNFQSRRPNTSFCFLDIRSPGLGDTAMYLCATSRGSTGLDEKLFFGSGTQLSVL.

This rearrangement joins TRBV20-1 to TRBJ2-7; D call uncertain. Trimming shortened V by 0 bases and J by 6 bases, and 3 bases separated the two germline ends. CDR3 length: 10 amino acids. Germline CDR1 DFQATT, CDR2 SNEGSKA (reference sequence). In DNA, the CDR3 is TGCAGTGCTAGAGATCGCGAGCAGTACTTC. It codes for CSARDREQYF.

The rearrangement joins TRBV7-9 to TRBJ2-2, with D perhaps assigned TRBD1 or TRBD2 (7 bases each). The V end was cut by 5 bases, the J end by 4 bases, with 17 bases between. The length of the CDR3 is 16 residues. Germline loops: CDR1 SEHNR, CDR2 FQNEAQ (reference sequence). The CDR3 coding sequence is TGTGCCAGCAGCCTTGGGAGGGGGCGCGGCACCGGGGAGCTGTTTTTT. Protein product: CASSLGRGRGTGELFF. Variable domain in full (rest from reference TRBV7-9 and TRBJ2-2): DTGVSQNPRHKITKRGQNVTFRCDPISEHNRLYWYRQTLGQGPEFLTYFQNEAQLEKSRLLSDRFSAERPKGSFSTLEIQRTEQGDSAMYLCASSLGRGRGTGELFFGEGSRLTVL.

In its sample, this clonotype was seen many times. The chain uses TRBV5-8 and TRBJ2-7; 7 nucleotides match TRBD2. Germline CDR1 SGHTS, CDR2 YDEGEE. This CDR3 has 12 amino acids. V gave up 4 bases and J gave up 5 bases; unmatched junction bases: 3. In DNA form, the CDR3 reads TGTGCCAGCAGCGTTACTAGCGACGAGCAGTACTTC. Encoded protein: CASSVTSDEQYF.

The chain recombines TRBV7-2 with TRBJ2-7; the D gene is possibly TRBD2 (5 bases). Germline V gives CDR1 SGHTA, CDR2 FQGNSA. The CDR3 loop spans 14 amino acids. The germline V and J ends were trimmed by 6 bases and 2 bases, with 14 bases remaining between them. CDR3 DNA: TGTGCCAGCAGTTTATCCGGGGTCCCCTACGAGCAGTACTTC. It encodes CASSLSGVPYEQYF.

This clonotype was detected many times. The chain is built from TRBV7-6 and TRBJ2-5; D is undetermined. CDR3 length: 14 residues. The germline V and J ends were trimmed by 2 bases and 1 base, with 8 bases remaining between them. CDR1 is SGHVS, CDR2 FNYEAQ, per germline. The CDR3 protein is CASSLSQSQETQYF. In DNA, the CDR3 is TGTGCCAGCAGCTTATCCCAGTCCCAAGAGACCCAGTACTTC.

The rearrangement uses TRBV29-1 and TRBJ1-2; the D gene is possibly TRBD1 (5 bases). Germline-derived CDR1 and CDR2 are SQVTM and ANQGSEA. The CDR3 runs 15 residues. V lost 4 bases to trimming and J lost 7 bases, with 22 bases between them. The CDR3 region has the DNA TGCAGCGTTGCATGGGTTGAAGTTTGGGGCCGTGGCTACACCTTC. Translating it yields CSVAWVEVWGRGYTF.

In its sample, this clonotype was seen a few times. The V call is TRBV5-6, the J call TRBJ1-1; 9 bases map to TRBD1. CDR1 SGHDT and CDR2 YYEEEE come from the germline V gene. The CDR3 is made up of 15 amino acids. The V and J ends lost 0 bases and 1 base, in that order; junction bases with no gene match: 1. The CDR3 nucleotides are TGTGCCAGCAGCTTGGAGGGACAGGGGAACACTGAAGCTTTCTTT. Translation: CASSLEGQGNTEAFF.

As regards this clonotype: Possible read error: a much larger clone is one base away. The chain combines TRBV2 with TRBJ2-5; 8 bases match TRBD1. The CDR3 is 14 amino acids. CDR1 and CDR2 (germline): SNHLY, FYNNEI. The CDR3 nucleotides read TGTCCCAGCAGGAAAAGACAGGGGAGGGAGACCCAGTACTTC. It codes for CPSRKRQGRETQYF.

V usage is TRBV7-3 and J usage is TRBJ1-5, with 8 bases aligning to TRBD1. V shed 3 bases and J 7 bases; nucleotides not matched to a gene: 5. Germline lookup yields CDR1 SGHTA and CDR2 FQGTGA. CDR3 size: 14 residues. The CDR3 reads CASSLVDRGQPQHF. Here the CDR3 DNA reads TGTGCCAGCAGCTTGGTAGACAGGGGACAGCCCCAGCATTTT.

The chain has TRBV29-1 and TRBJ2-2, with D possibly called TRBD1 or TRBD2 (6 bases each). Germline V lookup: CDR1 SQVTM, CDR2 ANQGSEA. With 5 bases removed from V and 3 bases from J, the gap between germline ends came to 13 bases. The CDR3 sequence is 14 residues long. The CDR3 loop reads CSVQRGADTGELFF. The CDR3 coding sequence is TGCAGCGTTCAGAGGGGGGCCGACACCGGGGAGCTGTTTTTT.

The V gene is TRBV12-3 or TRBV12-4, the J gene TRBJ1-3, with 9 bases fitting TRBD1. J lost 9 bases, V lost 5 bases, and 8 bases had no gene match. CDR3 length equals 14 residues. The CDR3 protein is CASSRDRARGTIYF. Here the CDR3 DNA reads TGTGCCAGCAGTCGGGACAGGGCCCGGGGCACCATATATTTT.